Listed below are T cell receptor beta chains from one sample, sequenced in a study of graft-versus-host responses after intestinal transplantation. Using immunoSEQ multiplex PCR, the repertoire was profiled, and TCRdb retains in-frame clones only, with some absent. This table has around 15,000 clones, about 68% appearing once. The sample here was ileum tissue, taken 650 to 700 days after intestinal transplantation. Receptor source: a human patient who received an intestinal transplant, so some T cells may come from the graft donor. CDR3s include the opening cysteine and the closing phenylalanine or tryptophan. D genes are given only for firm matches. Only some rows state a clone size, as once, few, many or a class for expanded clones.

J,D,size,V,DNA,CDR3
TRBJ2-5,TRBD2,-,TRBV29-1,TGCAGCGTTGATACCTCTAGCGGGGGGGAAGAGACCCAGTACTTC,CSVDTSSGGEETQYF
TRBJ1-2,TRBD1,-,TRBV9,TGTGCCAGCAGCGTAGGGACAGGAGCTAACTATGGCTACACCTTC,CASSVGTGANYGYTF
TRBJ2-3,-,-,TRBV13,TGTGCCAGCAGCGTACGGGGCACAGATACGCAGTATTTT,CASSVRGTDTQYF
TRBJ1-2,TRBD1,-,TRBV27,TGTGCCAGCAGTTTACAGGGGGCATCGGACTATGGCTACACCTTC,CASSLQGASDYGYTF
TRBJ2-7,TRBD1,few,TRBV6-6,TGTGCCAGCAGGGACAGGAGCTCCTACGAGCAGTACTTC,CASRDRSSYEQYF
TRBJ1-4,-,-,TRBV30,TGTGCCTGGAGGTTCGCGGGGAGGATTTTT,CAWRFAGRIF
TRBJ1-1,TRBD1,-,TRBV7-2,TGTGCCAGCAGCGAATACAGGGGAAGGAACACTGAAGCTTTCTTT,CASSEYRGRNTEAFF
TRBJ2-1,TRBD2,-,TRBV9,TGTGCCAGCAGCCGTAGCGGACTAGCGGGGGGAAGGAATGAGCAGTTCTTC,CASSRSGLAGGRNEQFF
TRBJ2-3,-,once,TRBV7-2,TGTGCCAGCAGCTTAGACGCTACCACAGATACGCAGTATTTT,CASSLDATTDTQYF
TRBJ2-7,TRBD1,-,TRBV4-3,TGCGCCAGCAGCCAAGATCGGGGGACAGGGAACTACGAGCAGTACTTC,CASSQDRGTGNYEQYF
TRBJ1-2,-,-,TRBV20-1,TGCAGTGCTAGATCCGACTATGGCTACACCTTC,CSARSDYGYTF
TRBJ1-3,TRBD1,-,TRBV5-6,TGTGCCAGCAGCTTAGGACAGGGGTGTCGTGGAAACACCATATATTTT,CASSLGQGCRGNTIYF
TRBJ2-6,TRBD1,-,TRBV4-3,TGCGCCAGCAGCCAAGTGTGGACAGGAGACCTCTCTGGGGCCAACGTCCTGACTTTC,CASSQVWTGDLSGANVLTF
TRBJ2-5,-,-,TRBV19,TGTGCCAGTAGTAAGTCCAGGGATGGAGAAGAGACCCAGTACTTC,CASSKSRDGEETQYF
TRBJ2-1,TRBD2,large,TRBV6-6,TGTGCCAGCAGTCAGCGGGGTGGAGCGTCCTACAATGAGCAGTTCTTC,CASSQRGGASYNEQFF
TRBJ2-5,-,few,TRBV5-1,TGCGCCAGCAGCTTGGAGACTCTAGGTACAGAGACCCAGTACTTC,CASSLETLGTETQYF
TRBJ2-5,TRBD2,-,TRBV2,TGTGCCAGCAGTGATCGGACTAGCGGGGGGGCCCAGTACTTC,CASSDRTSGGAQYF
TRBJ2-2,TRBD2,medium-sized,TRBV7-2,TGTGCCAGCAGCTTAGGCGTCAGCGGGGGAAGAACCGGGGAGCTGTTTTTT,CASSLGVSGGRTGELFF
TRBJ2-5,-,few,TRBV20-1,TGCAGTGCTCCCCATGAGACCCAGTACTTC,CSAPHETQYF
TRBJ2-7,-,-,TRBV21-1,TGTGCCAGCAGCAAGGTCGGCGGAGGCGAGCAGTACTTC,CASSKVGGGEQYF
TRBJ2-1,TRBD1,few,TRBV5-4,TGTGCCAGCAGCTTGGAACTACAGGGGACCTACAATGAGCAGTTCTTC,CASSLELQGTYNEQFF
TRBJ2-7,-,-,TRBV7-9,TGTGCCAGCAGCTTAGCGGGCGGGGAAAGCGAGCAGTACTTC,CASSLAGGESEQYF
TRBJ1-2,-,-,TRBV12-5,TGTGCTAGTGGTTTGGTTCGTAATGGAGGGGACTATGGCTACACCTTC,CASGLVRNGGDYGYTF
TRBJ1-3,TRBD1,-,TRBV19,TGTGCCAGTATCAGGGGGCAGGGGGCTCCCGGAAACACCATATATTTT,CASIRGQGAPGNTIYF
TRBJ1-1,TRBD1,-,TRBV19,TGTGCCAGTAGAAGGTTAGGACAGGGGCTCACTGAAGCTTTCTTT,CASRRLGQGLTEAFF
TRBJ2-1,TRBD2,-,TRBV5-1,TGCGCCAGCAGCTTGGCCAAGGTAGCGGGGGGCCCCTCCTACAATGAGCAGTTCTTC,CASSLAKVAGGPSYNEQFF
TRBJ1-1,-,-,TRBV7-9,TGTGCCAGCAGCTGGCGACAGTCCCAGGTCACTGAAGCTCTCTTT,CASSWRQSQVTEALF
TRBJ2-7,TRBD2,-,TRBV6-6,TGTGCCAGCAAGGCGGGGGTTGACTACGAGCAGTACTTC,CASKAGVDYEQYF
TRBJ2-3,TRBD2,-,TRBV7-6,TGTGCCAGCAGTTCATTAGCGGGGATCCCCACAGATACGCAGTATTTT,CASSSLAGIPTDTQYF
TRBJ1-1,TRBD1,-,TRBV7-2,TGTGCCAGCAGCCCACGGACAGGGACGGGCACTGAAGCTTTCTTT,CASSPRTGTGTEAFF
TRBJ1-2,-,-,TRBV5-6,TGTGCCAGCAGCTTGGGGGGGCTTAACTATGGCTACACCTTC,CASSLGGLNYGYTF
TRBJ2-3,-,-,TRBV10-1,TGCGCCAGCAGTGGATCGAGGGTCGGTACGCAGTATTTT,CASSGSRVGTQYF
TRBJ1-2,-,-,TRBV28,TGTGCCAGCAGTTGGGGCCGGCGCGCTGGCTACACCTTC,CASSWGRRAGYTF
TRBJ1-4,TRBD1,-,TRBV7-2,TGTGCCAGCAGCCCCAGACAGGGTCTTAGGGAAAAACTGTTTTTT,CASSPRQGLREKLFF
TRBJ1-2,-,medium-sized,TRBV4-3,TGCGCCAGCAGCCAAGATCGGAGTAACTATGGCTACACCTTC,CASSQDRSNYGYTF
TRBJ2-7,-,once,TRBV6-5,TGTGCCAGCAGTTACAACTACGAGCAGTACTTC,CASSYNYEQYF
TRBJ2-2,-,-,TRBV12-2,TGTGCAAGTCGCCTGCGAGTTAGGGGACAGAATTACATGAACACCGGGGAGCTGTTTTTT,CASRLRVRGQNYMNTGELFF
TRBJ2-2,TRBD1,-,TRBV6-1,TGTGCCAGCAGTGAGGGACAGGGGGAGGCCGGGGAGCTGTTTTTT,CASSEGQGEAGELFF
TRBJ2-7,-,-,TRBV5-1,TGCGCCAGCAGCTTGGGGTTAGAAGACGAGCAGTACTTC,CASSLGLEDEQYF
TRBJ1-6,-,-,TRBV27,TGTGCCAGCAGTTTAGGGTCCCAAGTAGCTTCACCCCTCCACTTT,CASSLGSQVASPLHF
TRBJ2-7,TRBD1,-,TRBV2,TGTGCCAGCAGAGCGGGACAGGGCTGGGAGTACGAGCAGTACTTC,CASRAGQGWEYEQYF
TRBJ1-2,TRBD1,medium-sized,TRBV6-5,TGTGCCAGCAGGGCCGGGACAGGGCCCCACTATGGCTACACCTTC,CASRAGTGPHYGYTF
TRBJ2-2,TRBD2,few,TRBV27,TGTGCCAGCAGTGCGATCGGGACTAGCGGGGGAGTAATGGGGGAGCTGTTTTTT,CASSAIGTSGGVMGELFF
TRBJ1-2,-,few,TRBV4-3,TGCGCCAGCAGCCAAGATGGTACAGCTCTCTATGGCTACACCTTC,CASSQDGTALYGYTF
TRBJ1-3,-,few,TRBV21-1,TGTGCCAGCAGCGCCACCCGGGCTGGAAACACCATATATTTT,CASSATRAGNTIYF
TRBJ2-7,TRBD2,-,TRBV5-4,TGTGCCAGCAGCCCGGGGACTAGCGGGTACGAGCAGTACTTC,CASSPGTSGYEQYF
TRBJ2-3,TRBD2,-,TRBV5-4,TGTGCCAGCAGCCAGCGACTAGCGGCAAGCACAGATACGCAGTATTTT,CASSQRLAASTDTQYF
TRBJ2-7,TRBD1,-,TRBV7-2,TGTGCCAGCAGCTTAGGGCCAGGGGGCCCTTCCTACGAGCAGTACTTC,CASSLGPGGPSYEQYF